The present T cell receptor (beta chain) was sequenced within a study of blood T cell repertoires in COVID-19. Background on the study: Sites in the United States, Italy and Spain provided acute and convalescent COVID-19 samples. T cells, B-cell-depleted T cells, or PBMCs supplied cDNA or gDNA.

Original processing notes: The assay estimated nucleated cells by amplifying reference gene primers. Clones were sequenced by immunoSEQ multiplex PCR, and TCRdb holds only the in-frame ones, with some missing. V and J calls and clone size are copied from that table; D and trimming were computed from the DNA. Of tens of thousands of clones in the sample, 80% to 90% are singletons; the top ten hold roughly 9.6%. The CDR3 totals 16 residues. Germline trimming cut 5 bases from V and 4 bases from J; bases unmatched to any gene: 9. Germline V CDR1 and CDR2: SGHVS, FNYEAQ. Sequencing used peripheral blood. J is TRBJ2-5 and V is TRBV7-6; 11 bases agree with TRBD2. This sequence originates from a human donor in a cohort sampled during active COVID-19. CDR3 sequence reads: CASSLTTGTSGETQYF. CDR3 coding DNA: TGTGCCAGCAGCCTTACTACCGGGACTAGCGGAGAGACCCAGTACTTC. The full variable domain, its missing parts supplied by reference TRBV7-6 and TRBJ2-5, is GAGVSQSPRYKVTKRGQDVALRCDPISGHVSLYWYRQALGQGPEFLTYFNYEAQQDKSGLPNDRFSAERPEGSISTLTIQRTEQRDSAMYRCASSLTTGTSGETQYFGPGTRLLVL.